The rows below give T cell receptor beta chains drawn from one sample of a study of blood T cell repertoires in COVID-19. The assay was immunoSEQ multiplex PCR, and TCRdb's table has in-frame clones only and misses some. The table lists about 200,000 clones, approximately 86% of them singletons, with 3% to 3.5% in the top ten. The sample taken for sequencing was peripheral blood. These receptors came from a man between 60 and 75 years old with acute or convalescent COVID-19. Each CDR3 is given with its conserved first and last residue. A D gene is named only where the DNA matches it firmly. Some rows have no size entry. The others give once, few or many, or a class for an expanded clone.

V gene	CDR3 length	clone size	D gene	J gene	CDR3 DNA	CDR3 protein
TRBV6-5	15	-	TRBD2	TRBJ2-3	TGTGCCAGCACCGGTCTAGCGGGGCCGGCAGATACGCAGTATTTT	CASTGLAGPADTQYF
TRBV10-1	15	-	-	TRBJ2-1	TGCGCCAGCAGCCCAGACTCCAGCTCCTACAATGAGCAGTTCTTC	CASSPDSSSYNEQFF
TRBV4-1	16	-	-	TRBJ2-7	TGCGCCAGCAGCCAAGAAAGCGGGCAGACTTACTACGAGCAGTACTTC	CASSQESGQTYYEQYF
TRBV15	13	-	-	TRBJ2-7	TGTGCCACCAGCAGCCTAAGGGGGAACGAGCAGTACTTC	CATSSLRGNEQYF
TRBV5-4	15	-	-	TRBJ2-3	TGTGCCAGCAGCCCGGACTCACGGGCCACAGATACGCAGTATTTT	CASSPDSRATDTQYF
TRBV7-9	14	-	-	TRBJ2-2	TGTGCCACCCCGGCGACAGAATCAACCGGGGAGCTGTTTTTT	CATPATESTGELFF
TRBV11-3	15	-	-	TRBJ2-5	TGTGCCAGCAGCTTAAGTGGTAGCGGCCAAGAGACCCAGTACTTC	CASSLSGSGQETQYF
TRBV10-3	14	-	TRBD1	TRBJ1-5	TGTGCCATCAGTGGACAGGGGGGGAATCAGCCCCAGCATTTT	CAISGQGGNQPQHF
TRBV27	12	-	-	TRBJ2-1	TGTGCCAGCAGTTTATCGTATGGCGAGCAGTTCTTC	CASSLSYGEQFF
TRBV5-6	15	-	-	TRBJ1-1	TGTGCCAGCAGCACCTCCCCACAGGCGAACACTGAAGCTTTCTTT	CASSTSPQANTEAFF
TRBV7-9	12	-	-	TRBJ1-1	TGTGCCAGCAGCTTACGATCGGTAGAAGCTTTCTTT	CASSLRSVEAFF
TRBV2	15	-	-	TRBJ1-1	TGTGCCAGCAGTGAAGCGCTGAGGAGGGGCCGGTGGGCTTTCTTT	CASSEALRRGRWAFF
TRBV7-2	16	once	TRBD1	TRBJ2-2	TGTGCCAGCAGCTTATGGGGACAGGGGGCCACCGGGGAGCTGTTTTTT	CASSLWGQGATGELFF
TRBV5-4	16	-	TRBD2	TRBJ2-3	TGTGCCAGCAGCGCCGTGGCGGGGGTCACCGGAGATACGCAGTATTTT	CASSAVAGVTGDTQYF
TRBV4-3	15	-	TRBD2	TRBJ2-7	TGCGCCAGCAGCCAAGTTGGCTCTACGGGGGGCGAGCAGTACTTC	CASSQVGSTGGEQYF
TRBV18	16	-	TRBD1	TRBJ2-7	TGTGCCAGCTCACGGCCGGACAGGACCGTATGGGGGGAGCAGTACTTC	CASSRPDRTVWGEQYF
TRBV5-1	13	-	TRBD1	TRBJ1-1	TGCGCCAGCAAGACAGGGGCTGACACTGAAGCTTTCTTT	CASKTGADTEAFF
TRBV24-1	15	-	TRBD1	TRBJ2-1	TGTGCCACCAGTGAGCCGGGACAGATGTACAATGAGCAGTTCTTC	CATSEPGQMYNEQFF
TRBV6-6	17	-	TRBD1	TRBJ1-4	TGTGCCAGCAGTCGGAACCCCAGACAGGGCACTAATGAAAAACTGTTTTTT	CASSRNPRQGTNEKLFF
TRBV19	16	-	TRBD2	TRBJ2-5	TGTGCCAGTAGTATCGCGAGCGGGGGGGCCGTAGAGACCCAGTACTTC	CASSIASGGAVETQYF
TRBV30	15	-	TRBD1	TRBJ1-5	TGTGCCTGGAGCCCCGGCCTGACAGGGAATCAGCCCCAGCATTTT	CAWSPGLTGNQPQHF
TRBV9	15	-	TRBD1	TRBJ2-5	TGTGCCAGCAGCGCCAGACAGGGGGGACAAGAGACCCAGTACTTC	CASSARQGGQETQYF
TRBV18	15	-	-	TRBJ2-3	TGTGCCAGCTCACGGAGCACAGGACCCACAGATACGCAGTATTTT	CASSRSTGPTDTQYF
TRBV29-1	16	-	-	TRBJ2-1	TGCAGCGTTGAAGAGCCTCGGTCCCGATCCTACAATGAGCAGTTCTTC	CSVEEPRSRSYNEQFF
TRBV3-1/TRBV3-2	14	-	-	TRBJ1-5	TGTGCCAGCAGTGAGCTGGGCAGCAATCAGCCCCAGCATTTT	CASSELGSNQPQHF
TRBV7-7	16	-	TRBD2	TRBJ2-5	TGTGCCAGCAGCTTAGGCCTAGCGGGGCCCGCGGAGACCCAGTACTTC	CASSLGLAGPAETQYF
TRBV7-3	19	-	TRBD2	TRBJ2-3	TGTGCCAGCAGTTATACGACTAGCGGGGGGGCTTCCCGGGCGGATACGCAGTATTTT	CASSYTTSGGASRADTQYF
TRBV5-4	18	-	TRBD2	TRBJ2-1	TGTGCCAGCCACTACTCTAGCGGGGGGGCATTGGTTCACAATGAGCAGTTCTTC	CASHYSSGGALVHNEQFF